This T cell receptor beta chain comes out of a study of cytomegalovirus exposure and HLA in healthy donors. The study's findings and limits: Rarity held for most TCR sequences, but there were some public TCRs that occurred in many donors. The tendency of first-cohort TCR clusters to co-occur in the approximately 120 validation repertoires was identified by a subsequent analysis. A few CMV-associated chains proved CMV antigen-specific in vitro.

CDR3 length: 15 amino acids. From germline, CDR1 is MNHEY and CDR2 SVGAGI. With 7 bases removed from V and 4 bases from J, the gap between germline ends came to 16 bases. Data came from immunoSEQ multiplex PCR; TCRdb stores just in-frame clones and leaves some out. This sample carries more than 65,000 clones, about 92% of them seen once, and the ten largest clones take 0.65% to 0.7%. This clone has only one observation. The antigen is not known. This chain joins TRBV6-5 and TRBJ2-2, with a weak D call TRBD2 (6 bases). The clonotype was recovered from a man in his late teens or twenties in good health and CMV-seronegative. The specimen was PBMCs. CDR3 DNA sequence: TGTGCCAGCACCTATTCCGGGACTTTCACCGGGGAGCTGTTTTTT. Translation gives CASTYSGTFTGELFF.